This T cell receptor beta chain was documented in a study of T-cell memory formation after mild COVID-19. Concerning this clonotype: Its antigen is not known.

Study findings and constraints: There was a balanced CD4/CD8 profile in clones contracting day 15 to 85, and later expanders leaned CD4+.

The CDR3 loop spans 15 amino acids. V shed 0 bases and J shed 6 bases, with 12 bases lying between them. Germline assignment: CDR1 MNHEY and CDR2 SVGAGI. TCRdb itself ran the 5' RACE reads through MiXCR, one entry per CDR3 protein. The sample carries 290,000 or so distinct CDR3 sequences, roughly 21% recorded once. The sequence was obtained from a young man who had mild COVID-19 (a few samples of this study predate the infection). Cell type and time point are not known. V gene TRBV6-5 combines with J gene TRBJ2-1; D remains unclear. Specimen: PBMCs or a T cell subset sorted from them (not recorded which). This CDR3 is CASSYSGSIFNEQFF. DNA for the CDR3: TGTGCCAGCAGTTACTCGGGGTCCATTTTCAATGAGCAGTTCTTC.